The next 12 T cell receptor beta chains were all read from a single sample in a study of cytomegalovirus exposure and HLA in healthy donors. Amplification used 60 Vbeta primers and 13 Jbeta primers. Assay used: immunoSEQ multiplex PCR; TCRdb lists only in-frame clones, some missing. Of roughly 180,000 clones in the sample, more than 75% were seen once. The sample comprised PBMCs. All receptors come from a woman between 25 and 40 years old in good health and CMV-seropositive.

The rearrangement links TRBV28 to TRBJ2-7; a weak D match, TRBD1 (7 bases). The CDR3 has 16 amino acids. CDR1 is MDHEN and CDR2 is SYDVKM in the germline V gene. With 7 bases removed from V and 6 bases from J, the gap between germline ends came to 25 bases. The chain's CDR3 is CASTPPQGQGGSEQYF. The CDR3 DNA follows: TGTGCCAGCACCCCTCCCCAGGGTCAGGGGGGTTCCGAGCAGTACTTC.

This rearrangement joins TRBV6-4 to TRBJ2-5; D ambiguous. The V gene lost 7 bases and the J gene lost 4 bases, with 10 bases spanning the gap. The CDR3 is made up of 12 amino acids. Germline values: CDR1 MRHNA, CDR2 SNTAGT. CDR3 sequence: CASNQARETQYF. The CDR3, as DNA: TGTGCCAGCAACCAAGCACGAGAGACCCAGTACTTC.

This clone has only a few counts. The same CDR3 is also encoded by other DNA sequences in this sample. The chain is built from TRBV6-6 and TRBJ2-7, with D tentatively TRBD1 (5 bases). The V end was cut by 5 bases, the J end by 3 bases, with 8 bases between. The germline CDR1 and CDR2 sequences are MNHNY and SVGAGI (reference sequence). The CDR3 covers 12 residues. Here the CDR3 DNA reads TGTGCCAGCAGTCCCCAGGGCTACGAGCAGTACTTC. Translated, it gives CASSPQGYEQYF.

This clone came up once. The chain links TRBV9 to TRBJ2-7, with D unresolved. V lost 0 bases, J lost 2 bases, and 9 bases lay in between. This CDR3 has 14 amino acids. Germline-derived CDR1 and CDR2 are SGDLS and YYNGEE. The CDR3 region has the DNA TGTGCCAGCAGCGTAGAAGGCGGAGCCTACGAGCAGTACTTC. It is translated as CASSVEGGAYEQYF.

The chain carries TRBV5-4 and TRBJ2-7, with unresolved D. CDR1 and CDR2 (germline): SGHNT, YYREEE (reference sequence). V was trimmed by 0 bases and J by 2 bases, leaving 9 bases between them. The CDR3 extends over 14 amino acids. This chain's CDR3 is CASSLGGKTYEQYF. In DNA, the CDR3 is TGTGCCAGCAGCTTGGGCGGCAAAACCTACGAGCAGTACTTC. Drawing the rest from reference TRBV5-4 and TRBJ2-7, the complete variable domain is ETGVTQSPTHLIKTRGQQVTLRCSSQSGHNTVSWYQQALGQGPQFIFQYYREEENGRGNFPPRFSGLQFPNYSSELNVNALELDDSALYLCASSLGGKTYEQYFGPGTRLTVT.

The V and J genes are TRBV7-2 and TRBJ2-7, with no clear D. The CDR3 has 15 amino acids. The V gene's germline CDR1 is SGHTA and CDR2 FQGNSA. V was clipped by 7 bases and J by 4 bases, with 20 bases between them. CDR3 DNA: TGTGCCAGCAATCTCGACCCCGCCACGGGTTACGAGCAGTACTTC. Its translation: CASNLDPATGYEQYF.

The gene calls are TRBV7-3 and TRBJ2-5, with 7 nucleotides matching TRBD1. CDR1 and CDR2 from the germline V gene are SGHTA and FQGTGA. The CDR3 is 13 amino acids. V shed 5 bases, J shed 5 bases, and the junction held 5 bases outside the gene matches. CDR3 DNA: TGTGCCAGCAGCCCTACAGGGGTGGAGACCCAGTACTTC. This codes for CASSPTGVETQYF.

This sequence joins TRBV19 and TRBJ1-5, with D perhaps TRBD1 (6 bases). The CDR3 totals 16 residues. The germline V gene has CDR1 LNHDA and CDR2 SQIVND (reference sequence). With 2 bases removed from V and 6 bases from J, the gap between germline ends came to 17 bases. The CDR3 loop is CASSIRRGGSAQPQHF. As DNA, the CDR3 is TGTGCCAGTAGTATAAGGCGAGGGGGTTCTGCTCAGCCCCAGCATTTT.

V gene TRBV19 combines with J gene TRBJ1-5; no clear D gene. V dropped 9 bases and J dropped 4 bases, with 16 bases sitting between them. From germline, CDR1 is LNHDA and CDR2 SQIVND (reference sequence). The CDR3 extends over 14 amino acids. CDR3 sequence: CASWGVVTNQPQHF. The CDR3 bases are TGTGCCAGCTGGGGAGTCGTCACGAATCAGCCCCAGCATTTT.

The chain has TRBV27 and TRBJ2-2; 7 bases line up with TRBD2. From germline, CDR1 is MNHEY and CDR2 SMNVEV (reference sequence). The CDR3 covers 16 residues. With 5 bases clipped from V and 2 bases from J, the junction kept 8 bases outside the gene matches. CDR3: CASSLKPSGNTGELFF. The CDR3 nucleotides are TGTGCCAGCAGTCTAAAACCTAGCGGCAACACCGGGGAGCTGTTTTTT.

The chain recombines TRBV28 with TRBJ2-1, with 11 nucleotides matching TRBD2. From germline, CDR1 is MDHEN and CDR2 SYDVKM. The CDR3 is made up of 15 amino acids. V lost 6 bases and J lost 9; bases outside the gene matches: 10. The CDR3 region is CASSPAASGGPEQFF. The CDR3 DNA reads TGTGCCAGCAGCCCGGCAGCTAGCGGGGGGCCTGAGCAGTTCTTC.

This clone was observed a handful of times. V gene TRBV7-2 combines with J gene TRBJ1-5, with 12 bases identical to TRBD1. Germline V lookup: CDR1 SGHTA, CDR2 FQGNSA. CDR3 length: 15 residues. V was clipped by 6 bases and J by 6 bases; unmatched bases: 6. CDR3 sequence: CASRKGQGAGQPQHF. DNA for the CDR3: TGTGCCAGCAGGAAGGGACAGGGGGCCGGTCAGCCCCAGCATTTT. The whole variable domain, filled in from reference TRBV7-2 and TRBJ1-5, reads GAGVSQSPSNKVTEKGKDVELRCDPISGHTALYWYRQSLGQGLEFLIYFQGNSAPDKSGLPSDRFSAERTGGSVSTLTIQRTQQEDSAVYLCASRKGQGAGQPQHFGDGTRLSIL.